This TCR beta chain was documented in a study of cytomegalovirus exposure and HLA in healthy donors. General study points: Among TCR sequences, most were rare, though some public TCRs appeared in many donors. Per a later analysis, HLA-associated TCR beta chains showed more clonal expansion than other, equally common TCR beta chains. Data from an earlier analysis indicated that most TCR beta V segments were productive either about 90% or about 30% of the time.

In the PCR, 60 Vbeta and 13 Jbeta primers were used. TCRdb's copy holds only in-frame clones and misses some; the assay was immunoSEQ multiplex PCR. The sample lists around 150,000 clones; about 80% were seen once. With regard to this clone: The target antigen is unknown.

The CDR3 loop spans 14 amino acids. Between the trimmed V and J ends, which lost 6 bases and 7 bases, there was a span of 16 bases. The germline gives CDR1 SNHLY, CDR2 FYNNEI. The receptor comes from a man aged 30 to 45 in good health. The sequencing input was PBMCs. The V gene is TRBV2, the J gene TRBJ2-1, with D possibly being TRBD2 (6 bases). CDR3 loop: CASSPRGRGNEQFF. In nucleotides, the CDR3 is TGTGCCAGCAGCCCTCGAGGTCGGGGGAATGAGCAGTTCTTC.